A single T cell receptor (beta chain) is shown here with its context. The target antigen is unknown. The protocol was immunoSEQ multiplex PCR, while the TCRdb copy is restricted to in-frame clones and leaves out a portion. This sample has 5,000 to 6,000 clones; approximately 90% occur once, and the top ten carry approximately 22%. The data were obtained in a study of chemoradiotherapy in HPV16-positive cancers. Study information: Candidate HPV-specific T-cell clones and common TCR motifs came from functional assays in a couple of HPV16-positive patients. Overall study findings and caveats: Candidate HPV-specific clones and E7-related TCR motifs grew in tumor during treatment. HPV-responsive T-cell expansion during chemoradiotherapy was linked to improved recurrence-free survival in HPV16-positive patients.

Samples were taken several times over chemoradiotherapy. V was clipped by 4 bases and J by 1 base; unmatched bases: 4. This CDR3 comprises 17 residues. The V gene's germline CDR1 is SGHTA and CDR2 FQGNSA. The sample here was blood, taken from a patient who underwent chemoradiotherapy. This clonotype was obtained from a human donor with HPV-associated anogenital cancer. The chain joins TRBV7-2 to TRBJ2-6, with 10 bases lining up with TRBD1. CDR3 DNA: TGTGCCAGCAGCTCGACAGGGGGCGCGTCTGGGGCCAACGTCCTGACTTTC. It encodes CASSSTGGASGANVLTF.